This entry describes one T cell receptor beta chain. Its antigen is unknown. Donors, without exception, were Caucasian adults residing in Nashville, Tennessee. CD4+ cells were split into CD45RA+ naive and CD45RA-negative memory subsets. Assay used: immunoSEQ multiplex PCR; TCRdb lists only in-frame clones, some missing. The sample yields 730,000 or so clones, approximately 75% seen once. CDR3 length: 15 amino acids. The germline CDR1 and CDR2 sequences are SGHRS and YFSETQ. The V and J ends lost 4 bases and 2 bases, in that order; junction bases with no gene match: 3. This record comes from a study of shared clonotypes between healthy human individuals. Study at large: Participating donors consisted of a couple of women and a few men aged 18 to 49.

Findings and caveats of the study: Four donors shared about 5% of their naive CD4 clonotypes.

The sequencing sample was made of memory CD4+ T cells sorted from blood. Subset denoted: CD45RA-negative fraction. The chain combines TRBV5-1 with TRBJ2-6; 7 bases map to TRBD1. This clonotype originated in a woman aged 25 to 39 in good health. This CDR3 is CASSPGTAGANVLTF. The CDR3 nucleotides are TGCGCCAGCAGCCCCGGGACAGCTGGGGCCAACGTCCTGACTTTC.